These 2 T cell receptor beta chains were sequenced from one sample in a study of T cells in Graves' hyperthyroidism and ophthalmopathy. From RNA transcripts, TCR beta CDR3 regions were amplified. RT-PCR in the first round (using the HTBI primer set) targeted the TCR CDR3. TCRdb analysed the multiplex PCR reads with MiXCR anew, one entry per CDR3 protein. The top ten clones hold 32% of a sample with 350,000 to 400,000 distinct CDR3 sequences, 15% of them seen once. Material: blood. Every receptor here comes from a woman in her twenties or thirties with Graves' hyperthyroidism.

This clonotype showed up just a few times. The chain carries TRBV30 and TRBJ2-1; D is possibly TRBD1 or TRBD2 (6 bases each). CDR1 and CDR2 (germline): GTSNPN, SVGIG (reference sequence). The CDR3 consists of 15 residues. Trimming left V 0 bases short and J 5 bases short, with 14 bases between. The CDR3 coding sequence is TGTGCCTGGAGTGTAGGGGGGAGTCGGGACAATGAGCAGTTCTTC. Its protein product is CAWSVGGSRDNEQFF.

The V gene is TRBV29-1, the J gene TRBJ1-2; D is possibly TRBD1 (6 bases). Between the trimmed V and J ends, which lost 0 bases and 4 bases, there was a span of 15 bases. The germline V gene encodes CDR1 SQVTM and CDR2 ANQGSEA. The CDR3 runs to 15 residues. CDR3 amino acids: CSVEDLEGVSYGYTF. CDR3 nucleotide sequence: TGCAGCGTTGAAGATTTGGAGGGGGTTTCCTATGGCTACACCTTC.